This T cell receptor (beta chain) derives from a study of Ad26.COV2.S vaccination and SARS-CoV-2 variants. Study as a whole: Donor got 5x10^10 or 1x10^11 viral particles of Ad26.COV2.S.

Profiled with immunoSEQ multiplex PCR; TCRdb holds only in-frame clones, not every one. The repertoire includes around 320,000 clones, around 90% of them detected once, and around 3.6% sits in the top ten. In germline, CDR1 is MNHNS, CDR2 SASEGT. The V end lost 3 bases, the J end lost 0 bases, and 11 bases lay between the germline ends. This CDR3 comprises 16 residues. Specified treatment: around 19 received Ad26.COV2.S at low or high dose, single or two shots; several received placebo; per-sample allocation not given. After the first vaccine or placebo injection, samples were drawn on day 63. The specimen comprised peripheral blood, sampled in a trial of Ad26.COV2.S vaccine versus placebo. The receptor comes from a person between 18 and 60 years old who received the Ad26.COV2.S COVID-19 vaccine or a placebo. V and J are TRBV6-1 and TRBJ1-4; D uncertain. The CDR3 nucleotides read TGTGCCAGCAGTGATGTTGCCGCCTCAACTAATGAAAAACTGTTTTTT. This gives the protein CASSDVAASTNEKLFF.